This is a list of T cell receptor beta chains from one sample in a study of blood T cells in healthy people across ages. TCRdb re-derived calls from the 5' RACE reads in MiXCR, one entry per CDR3 protein. Here the sample spans around 500,000 distinct CDR3 sequences, over 25% being singletons. The data were also submitted as part of a second study, on T cells of mothers and their children.

Sample: blood. All receptors come from a boy aged 2 to 10 in good health. The CDR3 runs from the conserved cysteine through the conserved F or W. A D gene is named only where the DNA matches it firmly. Size tells how often a clone was seen (once, few, many) or the class of an expanded clone, and some rows leave it out.

j_call | v_call | d_call | clone_size | cdr3_aa | cdr3_nt
TRBJ2-7 | TRBV7-2 | TRBD1 | few | CASSFPGQEFYEQYF | TGTGCCAGCAGCTTTCCGGGACAGGAATTCTACGAGCAGTACTTC
TRBJ1-2 | TRBV7-3 | TRBD1 | - | CASSLLPQGSDGYTF | TGTGCCAGCAGCCTACTTCCACAGGGGTCGGATGGCTACACCTTC
TRBJ2-5 | TRBV7-9 | - | - | CASSARGGTQYF | TGTGCCAGCAGCGCCAGGGGCGGGACCCAGTACTTC
TRBJ2-5 | TRBV7-2 | TRBD2 | - | CASSSNRGLAGGWFF | TGTGCCAGCAGCTCGAACCGGGGACTAGCGGGAGGATGGTTCTTC
TRBJ2-2 | TRBV9 | - | - | CASSPGTPGFTGELFF | TGTGCCAGCAGCCCCGGGACCCCTGGTTTCACCGGGGAGCTGTTTTTT
TRBJ2-3 | TRBV7-2 | - | many | CASSLASGPTDTQYF | TGTGCCAGCAGCTTAGCGTCCGGCCCCACAGATACGCAGTATTTT
TRBJ2-7 | TRBV6-1 | TRBD2 | - | CASSRGLAGDHYEQYF | TGTGCCAGCAGCCGAGGACTAGCGGGGGACCACTACGAGCAGTACTTC
TRBJ1-2 | TRBV4-2 | - | few | CASSQEAGANYSYTF | TGTGCCAGCAGCCAAGAGGCAGGGGCGAATTATAGCTACACCTTC
TRBJ2-7 | TRBV9 | - | few | CASSTGSSRNEQYF | TGTGCCAGCTCCACGGGCTCATCTCGTAACGAGCAGTACTTC
TRBJ2-7 | TRBV4-3 | - | few | CASSQELSRTYEQYF | TGCGCCAGCAGCCAAGAACTATCCAGGACCTACGAGCAGTACTTC
TRBJ2-3 | TRBV10-3 | TRBD1 | once | CAISGQTGQGYTQYF | TGTGCCATCAGTGGACAAACGGGACAGGGATATACGCAGTATTTT
TRBJ1-2 | TRBV20-1 | TRBD1 | - | CSATPGTDIYGYTF | TGCAGTGCTACTCCTGGGACAGATATCTATGGCTACACCTTC
TRBJ2-3 | TRBV20-1 | TRBD1 | few | CSARPTGISTDTQYF | TGCAGTGCTAGACCGACAGGGATCAGCACAGATACGCAGTATTTT
TRBJ2-5 | TRBV2 | TRBD1 | - | CASSPQGDQETQYF | TGTGCCAGCAGTCCCCAGGGGGACCAAGAGACCCAGTACTTC
TRBJ2-5 | TRBV18 | - | many | CASSPGQQETQYF | TGTGCCAGCAGTCCCGGACAGCAAGAGACCCAGTACTTC
TRBJ1-3 | TRBV12-3/TRBV12-4 | - | - | CASTRADLGNTIYF | TGTGCCAGCACTCGGGCGGATCTTGGGAACACCATATATTTT
TRBJ1-2 | TRBV5-1 | - | once | CASRPYLTGRHYGYTF | TGCGCCAGCAGACCATACCTTACCGGCAGGCACTATGGCTACACCTTC
TRBJ2-7 | TRBV7-9 | TRBD1 | few | CAARRTGYNEQYF | TGTGCCGCCCGGCGGACAGGGTATAACGAGCAGTACTTC
TRBJ2-2 | TRBV13 | TRBD1 | few | CASSPSRQGGTGELFF | TGTGCCAGCAGCCCTTCTCGACAGGGGGGAACCGGGGAGCTGTTTTTT
TRBJ2-1 | TRBV12-3/TRBV12-4 | TRBD1 | - | CASRGQGWNREQFF | TGTGCCAGCAGAGGACAGGGATGGAACAGGGAGCAGTTCTTC
TRBJ1-1 | TRBV9 | TRBD1 | - | CASSPRTGKTEAFF | TGTGCCAGCAGCCCGCGGACAGGGAAGACTGAAGCTTTCTTT
TRBJ1-2 | TRBV5-8 | - | - | CASSLVWSGGNGYTF | TGTGCCAGCAGCTTGGTTTGGTCGGGCGGGAATGGCTACACCTTC
TRBJ1-5 | TRBV12-3/TRBV12-4 | - | - | CASSFAMGGQPQHF | TGTGCCAGCAGTTTCGCCATGGGAGGTCAGCCCCAGCATTTT
TRBJ2-7 | TRBV20-1 | TRBD2 | - | CSASRTSGTEQYF | TGCAGTGCTAGCCGGACTAGCGGGACCGAGCAGTACTTC
TRBJ2-7 | TRBV7-2 | TRBD2 | - | CASSLASGRAVDGQYF | TGTGCCAGCAGCTTGGCTAGCGGGAGGGCCGTAGACGGGCAGTACTTC
TRBJ1-6 | TRBV7-2 | - | few | CASSPPRGRFASYNSPLHF | TGTGCCAGCAGCCCACCAAGGGGCCGTTTTGCCTCCTATAATTCACCCCTCCACTTT
TRBJ2-1 | TRBV6-2/TRBV6-3 | - | - | CASSWRLPSGEQFF | TGTGCCAGCAGTTGGAGACTACCGAGCGGAGAGCAGTTCTTC
TRBJ2-7 | TRBV2 | - | - | CASSERIAYEQYF | TGTGCCAGCAGTGAAAGGATAGCCTACGAGCAGTACTTC
TRBJ1-6 | TRBV6-2/TRBV6-3 | TRBD1 | - | CASSNGQGHLHF | TGTGCCAGCAGTAATGGACAGGGGCACCTCCACTTT
TRBJ1-1 | TRBV19 | TRBD1 | few | CASSIIVQGVLGTEAFF | TGTGCCAGTAGTATCATCGTACAGGGGGTTTTAGGCACTGAAGCTTTCTTT
TRBJ2-6 | TRBV7-3 | TRBD1 | few | CASSFEGAVRPGANVLTF | TGTGCCAGCAGCTTTGAGGGGGCAGTCCGCCCTGGGGCCAACGTCCTGACTTTC
TRBJ2-7 | TRBV20-1 | - | - | CSARSKALKFSYEQYF | TGCAGTGCTAGATCTAAGGCCCTAAAATTTTCCTACGAGCAGTACTTC
TRBJ2-5 | TRBV20-1 | - | - | CSALDRNQETQYF | TGCAGTGCTTTAGACAGGAATCAAGAGACCCAGTACTTC
TRBJ2-1 | TRBV6-1 | - | - | CASSIGTGTHNEQFF | TGTGCCAGCAGTATCGGGACTGGAACTCACAATGAGCAGTTCTTC
TRBJ2-7 | TRBV7-9 | TRBD2 | many | CASSVGLAGDYEQYF | TGTGCCAGCAGCGTCGGACTAGCGGGGGACTACGAGCAGTACTTC
TRBJ2-5 | TRBV11-2 | TRBD1 | few | CASRAHRGETQYF | TGTGCCAGCAGGGCTCACAGGGGAGAGACCCAGTACTTC
TRBJ2-5 | TRBV10-3 | TRBD2 | - | CAISARLAGETYQETQYF | TGTGCCATCAGTGCCAGACTAGCGGGGGAGACCTACCAAGAGACCCAGTACTTC
TRBJ1-2 | TRBV14 | - | - | CASSQELYGYTF | TGTGCCAGCAGCCAAGAGCTTTATGGCTACACCTTC
TRBJ2-2 | TRBV7-2 | - | - | CASRIASSTGELFF | TGTGCCAGCAGGATAGCGTCGAGTACCGGGGAGCTGTTTTTT
TRBJ2-1 | TRBV5-1 | TRBD1 | few | CASNFEDRAYNEQFF | TGCGCCAGCAACTTTGAGGACAGGGCATACAATGAGCAGTTCTTC
TRBJ2-3 | TRBV7-9 | - | - | CASSLNLAWGSFGSDTQYF | TGTGCCAGCAGCTTAAACCTAGCTTGGGGTTCGTTCGGTTCGGATACGCAGTATTTT
TRBJ1-2 | TRBV29-1 | - | - | CSVALESNYGYTF | TGCAGCGTTGCTCTGGAGTCTAACTATGGCTACACCTTC
TRBJ1-2 | TRBV19 | - | - | CASSPSQGPYGYTF | TGTGCCAGTAGTCCATCGCAGGGACCCTATGGCTACACCTTC
TRBJ2-5 | TRBV5-1 | - | many | CASTVSGEQETQYF | TGCGCCAGCACCGTCTCGGGGGAGCAAGAGACCCAGTACTTC
TRBJ2-1 | TRBV24-1 | - | - | CATSEGSGRNEQFF | TGTGCCACCAGTGAAGGTAGCGGACGCAATGAGCAGTTCTTC